Listed here are 21 T cell receptor beta chains from one sample, sequenced in a study of blood T cell repertoires in COVID-19. Measured with immunoSEQ multiplex PCR; TCRdb has only the in-frame clones, and not every one. This sample has about 73,000 clones, with 90% found just once. Sequencing was performed on peripheral blood. These receptors all stem from a woman over 75 with active or convalescent COVID-19.

This sequence joins TRBV2 and TRBJ1-2, with a tentative D call TRBD1 (6 bases). CDR3 size: 14 residues. With 3 bases removed from V and 6 bases from J, the gap between germline ends came to 14 bases. The germline gives CDR1 SNHLY, CDR2 FYNNEI. The CDR3 loop is CASSDRTGLHGYTF. In nucleotides, the CDR3 is TGTGCCAGCAGTGACCGAACAGGGTTGCATGGCTACACCTTC.

The rearrangement links TRBV5-5 to TRBJ1-2; 9 bases line up with TRBD1. The V segment lost 3 bases and the J segment 3 bases; nucleotides outside the gene matches: 6. Germline V gene data show CDR1 as SGHKS and CDR2 as YYEKEE (reference sequence). The CDR3 runs 15 residues. The CDR3 protein is CASSSGRTGDYGYTF. CDR3 nucleotides: TGTGCCAGCAGCTCCGGCCGGACAGGGGACTATGGCTACACCTTC.

The chain recombines TRBV3-1 (or the pseudogene TRBV3-2) with TRBJ2-2; D is possibly TRBD1 (6 bases). The CDR3 has 16 residues. Germline V gives CDR1 LGHDT, CDR2 YNNKEL (reference sequence). Trimming shortened V by 4 bases and J by 1 base, and 13 bases separated the two germline ends. CDR3: CASSPRTALNTGELFF. In DNA form, the CDR3 reads TGTGCCAGCAGCCCTAGGACAGCTCTGAACACCGGGGAGCTGTTTTTT.

This rearrangement joins TRBV15 to TRBJ2-3; no clear D gene. Germline CDR1 and CDR2: LNHNV and YYDKDF (reference sequence). With 1 base removed from V and 4 bases from J, the gap between germline ends came to 9 bases. This CDR3 has 14 amino acids. CDR3 coding DNA: TGTGCCACCAGCAGAGGGCAGGCATCAGATACGCAGTATTTT. Its protein product is CATSRGQASDTQYF.

J is TRBJ1-6 and V is TRBV5-4; D is unclear. This CDR3 is built from 14 residues. V was shortened by 0 bases and J by 7 bases, with 8 bases between the two germline ends. CDR1 is SGHNT and CDR2 is YYREEE in the germline V gene (reference sequence). DNA for the CDR3: TGTGCCAGCAGCTTGGATAGATCCAATTCACCCCTCCACTTT. Protein sequence: CASSLDRSNSPLHF.

V and J are TRBV30 and TRBJ2-5, with D possibly being TRBD2 (5 bases). V was trimmed by 3 bases and J by 5 bases, leaving 19 bases between them. Germline V gene sequence: CDR1 GTSNPN, CDR2 SVGIG (reference sequence). This CDR3 spans 15 amino acids. Here the CDR3 DNA reads TGTGCCTGGAGACTTGGGTTAGGGAGAGTGGAGACCCAGTACTTC. Its translation: CAWRLGLGRVETQYF.

The rearrangement uses TRBV18 and TRBJ1-4; D is unresolved. The CDR3 totals 14 residues. Trimming stripped 2 bases from V and 6 bases from J, with 10 bases between. The germline gives CDR1 KGHSH, CDR2 LQKENI. The CDR3 loop reads CASSPLPRDEKLFF. The CDR3 nucleotides are TGTGCCAGCTCACCATTACCCCGAGATGAAAAACTGTTTTTT.

The chain carries TRBV3-1 (or the pseudogene TRBV3-2) and TRBJ2-7, with D hard to call. Trimming pared 1 base from V and 2 bases from J, leaving 12 bases between. Germline V CDR1 and CDR2: LGHDT, YNNKEL (reference sequence). The CDR3 totals 15 residues. The CDR3 loop is CASSQAALGPYEQYF. CDR3 bases: TGTGCCAGCAGCCAAGCGGCCTTGGGCCCCTACGAGCAGTACTTC.

This chain joins TRBV7-3 and TRBJ1-6, with 7 bases identical to TRBD1. Trimming cost V 2 bases and J 7 bases; bases outside gene matches: 2. The CDR3 has 14 amino acids. Germline V gives CDR1 SGHTA, CDR2 FQGTGA. The CDR3 sequence is CASSLHRGNSPLHF. The CDR3 DNA follows: TGTGCCAGCAGCTTACACAGGGGCAATTCACCCCTCCACTTT.

This rearrangement joins TRBV7-9 to TRBJ2-7, with unresolved D. The germline V and J ends were trimmed by 1 base and 0 bases, with 13 bases remaining between them. The CDR3 covers 16 residues. Per germline, CDR1 SEHNR and CDR2 FQNEAQ (reference sequence). CDR3 amino acids: CASSLVELQYSYEQYF. The CDR3 coding sequence is TGTGCCAGCAGCTTAGTTGAATTACAGTACTCCTACGAGCAGTACTTC.

The J gene is TRBJ1-5, the V gene TRBV6-6; D remains unclear. This CDR3 is 15 amino acids long. V shed 6 bases and J shed 0 bases, with 12 bases lying between them. Germline V lookup: CDR1 MNHNY, CDR2 SVGAGI (reference sequence). CDR3 in amino acids: CASSLTSFSNQPQHF. Here the CDR3 DNA reads TGTGCCAGCAGCCTAACCTCTTTTAGCAATCAGCCCCAGCATTTT.

The V gene is TRBV7-9, the J gene TRBJ2-7; 8 bases match TRBD1. Germline CDR1 and CDR2: SEHNR and FQNEAQ (reference sequence). Trimming took 5 bases from V and 2 from J; bases not matched to a gene: 8. This CDR3 spans 15 amino acids. CDR3 nucleotides: TGTGCCAGCAGCCCCGACAGGGGCCTCCCCTACGAGCAGTACTTC. Translated: CASSPDRGLPYEQYF.

The chain has TRBV5-1 and TRBJ2-5; D is perhaps TRBD2 (7 bases). The V end was cut by 4 bases, the J end by 0 bases, with 16 bases between. There are 16 residues in the CDR3. Germline V CDR1 and CDR2: SGHRS, YFSETQ. CDR3 region: CASSGGARRNQETQYF. The CDR3 DNA reads TGCGCCAGCAGCGGGGGGGCCAGGCGCAACCAAGAGACCCAGTACTTC.

This clone was recorded once. This rearrangement joins TRBV4-3 to TRBJ2-3; 7 bases align to TRBD1. Germline CDR1 and CDR2: LGHNA and YSLEER. The length of the CDR3 is 18 residues. V lost 0 bases to trimming and J lost 2 bases; unmatched junction nucleotides: 11. The CDR3 DNA is TGCGCCAGCAGCCAAGATCGCGAGGGGACAGACTACACAGATACGCAGTATTTT. This gives the protein CASSQDREGTDYTDTQYF.

This sequence joins TRBV27 and TRBJ1-2, with TRBD1 matching 8 bases. Germline V CDR1 and CDR2: MNHEY, SMNVEV (reference sequence). Trimming removed 8 bases from V and 8 bases from J; junction bases left unmatched: 7. This CDR3 contains 12 residues. The CDR3 DNA reads TGTGCCAGCGGGAACAGGGGGTGGGGCTACACCTTC. Its translation is CASGNRGWGYTF.

The chain carries TRBV6-5 and TRBJ1-4; maybe TRBD1 (5 bases). CDR3 length: 15 amino acids. CDR1 and CDR2 (germline): MNHEY, SVGAGI. The V gene lost 2 bases and the J gene lost 8 bases, with 15 bases spanning the gap. The chain's CDR3 is CASSYAGTGGEKLFF. In DNA form, the CDR3 reads TGTGCCAGCAGTTACGCGGGGACGGGGGGAGAAAAACTGTTTTTT.

The V call is TRBV30, the J call TRBJ1-6; D possibly corresponds to TRBD1 (5 bases). With 0 bases removed from V and 12 bases from J, the gap between germline ends came to 12 bases. Per germline, CDR1 GTSNPN and CDR2 SVGIG (reference sequence). There are 13 residues in the CDR3. Here the CDR3 DNA reads TGTGCCTGGAGTGTACCGGGGGTGGGACCCCTCCACTTT. Protein sequence: CAWSVPGVGPLHF. Combining the CDR3 with reference TRBV30 and TRBJ1-6 gives the whole variable domain SQTIHQWPATLVQPVGSPLSLECTVEGTSNPNLYWYRQAAGRGLQLLFYSVGIGQISSEVPQNLSASRPQDRQFILSSKKLLLSDSGFYLCAWSVPGVGPLHFGNGTRLTVT.

The chain carries TRBV6-2 or TRBV6-3 and TRBJ2-3; tentatively, D is TRBD1 (7 bases). The CDR3 loop spans 16 amino acids. The germline V gene has CDR1 MNHEY and CDR2 SVGEGT. The germline V and J ends were trimmed by 2 bases and 0 bases, with 12 bases remaining between them. The chain's CDR3 is CASSYVRGDSTDTQYF. CDR3 nucleotides: TGTGCCAGCAGTTACGTCAGGGGGGATAGCACAGATACGCAGTATTTT.

The J gene is TRBJ1-1, the V gene TRBV12-3 or TRBV12-4; tentative D call: TRBD1 (5 bases). This CDR3 spans 13 amino acids. Trimming took off 3 bases at V and 3 bases at J, with 8 bases between the two ends. CDR3 in DNA: TGTGCCAGCAGTTTGGGGGGGGACACTGAAGCTTTCTTT. Translating it yields CASSLGGDTEAFF.

V gene TRBV10-3 combines with J gene TRBJ1-1; D is ambiguous. The CDR3 runs 14 residues. V was pared by 2 bases and J by 0 bases, with 7 bases between. Per germline, CDR1 ENHRY and CDR2 SYGVKD. The CDR3 is CAISEPPVNTEAFF. DNA of the CDR3: TGTGCCATCAGTGAGCCCCCGGTGAACACTGAAGCTTTCTTT.

The chain has TRBV5-1 and TRBJ2-3; maybe TRBD2 (6 bases). The germline gives CDR1 SGHRS, CDR2 YFSETQ. V was trimmed by 4 bases and J by 0 bases, leaving 9 bases between them. This CDR3 region has 14 residues. Here the CDR3 reads CASSEAGSTDTQYF. DNA for the CDR3: TGCGCCAGCAGCGAGGCGGGGAGCACAGATACGCAGTATTTT.